This entry features one T cell receptor (beta chain) sequence. This clonotype has just a few counts. The specificity of this receptor is unknown. It has no much larger one-base neighbor in the sample; base qualities were not kept. The method was 5' RACE. Sequencing relied on a NextSeq 500. To allow correction of PCR and sequencing errors, the TCR library protocol tagged every TCR cDNA molecule with a unique molecular identifier. The study's processing was this. TCR identification, UMI-based error correction and CDR3 extraction were all carried out with Decombinator tools. Expanded TCRs were defined as those above a frequency of 2 per 1,000, corresponding to the top 1% of the tumor frequency distribution. Each repertoire was subsampled 100 times to 5,000 TCRs, after which Renyi diversity was computed with the R vegan package. CDR3 similarity networks were built from amino acid triplet string-kernel similarity, with CDR3s being connected when pairwise similarity was above 0.82. The raw public reads went through TCRdb reprocessing: fastp at Q25, MiXCR clone calling, in-frame beta chains kept. CDR3 protein sequences are deduplicated, and each keeps its most common genes and DNA. In this record, the V and J calls reflect TCRdb's handling and not the investigators' own analysis. In all, the sample holds over 90,000 distinct CDR3 sequences, and approximately 8.5% of those were seen once. The ten top clones hold 6.9% of the sample.

The time point label, as the study defines it: sample taken at primary tumor resection. For TCR sequencing, whole RNA was extracted from tumor and nontumor lung tissue, or from cryopreserved PBMC samples, and no cell sorting was done. Donors were 72 patients with early-stage, untreated non-small cell lung cancer from the lung TRACERx cohort. Only patients with enough RNA available from two or more tumor regions were chosen for TCR sequencing. This sample is part of a study of spatial heterogeneity in lung cancer (dated by TCRdb to between 2018 and 2020). A note on the overall study: More beta-chain than alpha-chain transcripts were consistently detected, likely reflecting higher beta-chain transcript abundance. In the raw uncorrected reads, each unique combination of TCR and UMI appeared on average more than ten times. In non-small cell lung cancer, the study made a quantitative comparison of TCR alpha and beta repertoires among multiple tumor regions, matched nontumor lung and blood. TCR repertoire features were related to nonsynonymous mutation counts determined by whole-exome sequencing of tumor tissue. At surgery, both alpha and beta chains were TCR-sequenced in approximately 210 tumor regions, fewer than 85 matched nontumor lung samples and a few dozen PBMC samples.

The CDR3, cysteine through phenylalanine, is 16 amino acids long. Only the CDR3 region is kept as DNA, spanning 48 bases read in frame from base 1. Taken from the germline V gene (reference sequence), the CDR1 and CDR2 loops are SGHAT and FQDESV. Trimming takes 1 base from V and 2 bases from J, and the germline ends sit 13 bases apart. General conclusions and limits of the study: Confirming at a functional level the hypothesis that regional TCRs recognize regional mutations was considered to require additional single-cell paired TCR alpha and beta sequencing. Ubiquitous expanded tumor TCRs were detected in blood more often at tumor resection than at routine follow-up.

The TCR was taken from a male donor with early-stage non-small cell lung cancer. The V gene is TRBV11-1 and the J gene is TRBJ2-3; the D gene is unclear. Sequenced material: PBMCs, taken at surgery. The sequence in DNA is TGTGCCAGCAGCTTAGAGGGCTCCTCCGACACAGATACGCAGTATTTT. Protein translation: CASSLEGSSDTDTQYF.